Listed here are 21 T cell receptor beta chains from one sample, sequenced in a study of graft-versus-host responses after intestinal transplantation. Their cognate antigens are unknown. The repertoire was sequenced with immunoSEQ multiplex PCR; TCRdb's copy has only in-frame clones and lacks some. The sample includes over 90,000 clones, roughly 89% seen only once; the top ten take more than 0.15%. The sequences come from unstimulated CD4+ T cells sorted from spleen or lymph node cells, collected before transplant. The receptors here all came from a human donor who was the organ donor for an intestinal transplant.

The chain is built from TRBV5-6 and TRBJ1-3, with unresolved D. The CDR3 loop spans 15 amino acids. The V gene lost 1 base and the J gene lost 4 bases, with 12 bases spanning the gap. Germline loops: CDR1 SGHDT, CDR2 YYEEEE. CDR3 in amino acids: CASSLYRRQGNTIYF. In nucleotides, the CDR3 is TGTGCCAGCAGCTTGTATCGCAGGCAGGGAAACACCATATATTTT.

As concerns this clone: Other DNA sequences within the sample encode an identical CDR3. The J gene is TRBJ2-7, the V gene TRBV11-2, with D possibly TRBD1 on 6 matching bases. This CDR3 is built from 14 residues. CDR1 SGHAT and CDR2 FQNNGV come from the germline V gene. Between the trimmed V and J ends, which lost 3 bases and 2 bases, there was a span of 11 bases. The CDR3 nucleotides read TGTGCCAGCAGCTTTGGTCAGGGGACCTACGAGCAGTACTTC. Translation: CASSFGQGTYEQYF. Full variable domain (outside the CDR3, taken from reference TRBV11-2 and TRBJ2-7): EAGVAQSPRYKIIEKRQSVAFWCNPISGHATLYWYQQILGQGPKLLIQFQNNGVVDDSQLPKDRFSAERLKGVDSTLKIQPAKLEDSAVYLCASSFGQGTYEQYFGPGTRLTVT.

This clone was counted a single time. The chain has TRBV6-1 and TRBJ1-4; 9 positions agree with TRBD1. This CDR3 comprises 11 residues. Germline CDR1 reads MNHNS; CDR2 reads SASEGT. V dropped 6 bases and J dropped 13; count of bases not matched to a gene: 3. CDR3 bases: TGTGCCAGCAGCAGGACAGGGGCACTGTTTTTT. Its protein product is CASSRTGALFF.

This chain uses TRBV5-1 with TRBJ1-2; 9 positions match TRBD1. Per germline, CDR1 SGHRS and CDR2 YFSETQ. This CDR3 contains 15 residues. After removal of 4 bases from V and 1 base from J, the junction contained 5 bases not matched to a gene. The CDR3 DNA follows: TGCGCCAGCAGCGGGGGGACAGGGTATAACTATGGCTACACCTTC. The encoded protein is CASSGGTGYNYGYTF.

The gene calls are TRBV28 and TRBJ1-5, with D unresolved. Trimming stripped 5 bases from V and 5 bases from J, with 10 bases between. Germline V gene sequence: CDR1 MDHEN, CDR2 SYDVKM. The CDR3 loop spans 13 amino acids. The CDR3 spells CASSPTVDQPQHF. CDR3 nucleotides: TGTGCCAGCAGTCCTACAGTAGATCAGCCCCAGCATTTT.

Comment on this clone: Other DNA sequences in the same sample also yield this CDR3. The chain employs TRBV5-1 and TRBJ2-7; D unclear. Trimming pared 2 bases from V and 0 bases from J, leaving 6 bases between. CDR1 SGHRS and CDR2 YFSETQ come from the germline V gene. The CDR3 runs to 13 residues. This CDR3 is CASSLYSSYEQYF. In DNA form, the CDR3 reads TGCGCCAGCAGCTTATACAGCTCCTACGAGCAGTACTTC.

This sequence joins TRBV6-6 and TRBJ1-3; D ambiguous. V was trimmed by 7 bases and J by 1 base, leaving 14 bases between them. The germline V gene encodes CDR1 MNHNY and CDR2 SVGAGI (reference sequence). The CDR3 covers 15 residues. The DNA for the CDR3 is TGTGCCAGCACCCTACTGGGAGAATCTGGAAACACCATATATTTT. Protein product: CASTLLGESGNTIYF.

The chain links TRBV5-1 to TRBJ2-1; 7 bases are a match to TRBD2. V lost 4 bases and J lost 0; bases outside the gene matches: 13. CDR1 and CDR2 from the germline V gene are SGHRS and YFSETQ. CDR3 length equals 18 residues. The CDR3 reads CASSRHLSGRSSYNEQFF. CDR3 bases: TGCGCCAGCAGCCGCCATCTTAGCGGGCGAAGCTCCTACAATGAGCAGTTCTTC. The full variable domain, with the rest looked up from reference TRBV5-1 and TRBJ2-1, is KAGVTQTPRYLIKTRGQQVTLSCSPISGHRSVSWYQQTPGQGLQFLFEYFSETQRNKGNFPGRFSGRQFSNSRSEMNVSTLELGDSALYLCASSRHLSGRSSYNEQFFGPGTRLTVL.

The chain carries TRBV2 and TRBJ1-5; 7 nucleotides line up with TRBD1. V lost 7 bases to trimming and J lost 5 bases; unmatched junction nucleotides: 14. Germline loops: CDR1 SNHLY, CDR2 FYNNEI. The CDR3 has 16 amino acids. CDR3 in DNA: TGTGCCAGCACCGCCTTCCGCAGGGGGGTCCATCAGCCCCAGCATTTT. It is translated as CASTAFRRGVHQPQHF.

In its sample, this clone was seen once. This sequence joins TRBV29-1 and TRBJ1-2; 7 nucleotides match TRBD1. V shed 7 bases, J shed 4 bases, and the junction held 6 bases outside the gene matches. The germline CDR1 and CDR2 sequences are SQVTM and ANQGSEA. This CDR3 has 12 residues. Here the CDR3 DNA reads TGCAGCGCGATACAGGGGAGCTATGGCTACACCTTC. As protein: CSAIQGSYGYTF.

As DNA, the CDR3 is TGTGCCAGCAGCAAAAACACTGGAGGGGCAACTAATGAAAAACTGTTTTTT. It is translated as CASSKNTGGATNEKLFF. The genes are TRBV7-9 and TRBJ1-4, with D possibly TRBD1 on 5 matching bases. This CDR3 has 17 residues. Germline V gives CDR1 SEHNR, CDR2 FQNEAQ (reference sequence). V lost 5 bases and J 0 bases, leaving 16 bases between the germline ends.

The CDR3 DNA reads as TGCGCCAGCTTACCCGACATGCGTGGGGCCAACGTCCTGACTTTC. Its protein is CASLPDMRGANVLTF. The rearrangement links TRBV5-1 to TRBJ2-6; unclear D gene. Germline lookup yields CDR1 SGHRS and CDR2 YFSETQ. This CDR3 contains 15 residues. V lost 7 bases to trimming and J lost 3 bases, with 14 bases between them.

This chain links TRBV7-3 with TRBJ1-1, with 7 bases that match TRBD1. The CDR3 sequence is 18 residues long. With V trimmed by 0 bases and J by 0 bases, 10 bases remained unmatched. The germline gives CDR1 SGHTA, CDR2 FQGTGA. The CDR3 region has the DNA TGTGCCAGCAGCTTAACGCGGGGACAGTGGTTTATGAACACTGAAGCTTTCTTT. This translates into CASSLTRGQWFMNTEAFF.

This chain links TRBV4-1 with TRBJ2-5; a weak D match, TRBD1 (6 bases). The CDR3 runs to 14 residues. Germline V gene lookup returns CDR1 MGHRA and CDR2 YSYEKL. The ends were cut back, 4 bases at V and 0 bases at J, with 9 bases in the middle. The CDR3 DNA follows: TGCGCCAGCAGCCCCGGACAGTACCAAGAGACCCAGTACTTC. Amino acids: CASSPGQYQETQYF.

This chain connects TRBV7-9 to TRBJ2-7; D uncertain. The V gene's germline CDR1 is SEHNR and CDR2 FQNEAQ (reference sequence). The V end was cut by 6 bases, the J end by 7 bases, with 13 bases between. The CDR3 has 12 amino acids. The CDR3 DNA sequence: TGTGCCAGCAGTCCCTTGGCGGAAGAGCAGTACTTC. It is translated as CASSPLAEEQYF.

The V gene is TRBV4-3, the J gene TRBJ2-6; D perhaps matches TRBD2 (6 bases). CDR1 is LGHNA, CDR2 YSLEER, per germline. The germline V and J ends were trimmed by 0 bases and 1 base, with 13 bases remaining between them. This CDR3 comprises 18 residues. This CDR3 is CASSQDLRRGSGANVLTF. The CDR3 coding sequence is TGCGCCAGCAGCCAAGATCTCCGCCGGGGGTCTGGGGCCAACGTCCTGACTTTC.

J is TRBJ1-6 and V is TRBV6-4; D remains unclear. The germline gives CDR1 MRHNA, CDR2 SNTAGT. There are 13 residues in the CDR3. V gave up 3 bases and J gave up 6 bases, with 6 bases separating them. The CDR3 DNA sequence: TGTGCCAGCAGTGAAAAGCCTAATTCACCCCTCCACTTT. It translates to CASSEKPNSPLHF.

This clone has a handful of counts. This chain links TRBV9 with TRBJ1-2; D is ambiguous. Germline CDR1 reads SGDLS; CDR2 reads YYNGEE. CDR3 length equals 14 residues. Trimming shortened V by 3 bases and J by 5 bases, and 14 bases separated the two germline ends. The DNA of the CDR3 is TGTGCCAGCAGCGGAGACCCTAGCTATTATGGCTACACCTTC. The encoded protein is CASSGDPSYYGYTF.

This chain uses TRBV18 with TRBJ2-6, with 11 bases that match TRBD1. This CDR3 is built from 19 residues. Per germline, CDR1 KGHSH and CDR2 LQKENI. The J segment lost 3 bases and the V segment lost 3 bases, leaving 10 bases of the junction unmatched. The CDR3 region is CASSPTPGQGALGANVLTF. CDR3 DNA: TGTGCCAGCTCACCGACCCCCGGACAGGGGGCGCTTGGGGCCAACGTCCTGACTTTC.

The chain is built from TRBV7-9 and TRBJ2-3, with 9 bases identical to TRBD1. CDR1 is SEHNR and CDR2 is FQNEAQ in the germline V gene (reference sequence). The CDR3 totals 15 residues. With V trimmed by 3 bases and J by 1 base, 2 bases remained unmatched. CDR3 in amino acids: CASSFGDRGTDTQYF. The CDR3 nucleotides read TGTGCCAGCAGCTTTGGGGACAGGGGCACAGATACGCAGTATTTT. The full variable domain, completed using reference TRBV7-9 and TRBJ2-3, is DTGVSQNPRHKITKRGQNVTFRCDPISEHNRLYWYRQTLGQGPEFLTYFQNEAQLEKSRLLSDRFSAERPKGSFSTLEIQRTEQGDSAMYLCASSFGDRGTDTQYFGPGTRLTVL.

J is TRBJ1-4 and V is TRBV18, with no clear D. V gave up 4 bases and J gave up 2 bases, with 23 bases separating them. The CDR3 length is 19 residues. The germline gives CDR1 KGHSH, CDR2 LQKENI. The CDR3 sequence: CASSRREISGDTTNEKLFF. The CDR3 DNA reads as TGTGCCAGCTCACGAAGGGAGATCAGCGGGGATACGACTAATGAAAAACTGTTTTTT.